The clone carrying this TCR beta chain was observed at least ten times. Its antigen is not identified. The sample's time point: newly diagnosed GD, antithyroid drugs for less than 3 months. There was RNA extracted from PBMCs, and the TCR library was made from it. Arm-PCR of CDR3 regions and iRepertoire HTBI primers were used to build TCR beta libraries. TCRdb ran MiXCR on the multiplex PCR reads and lists one entry per CDR3 protein. The sample records over 400,000 distinct CDR3 sequences, 12% to 15% being singletons. Germline V gene sequence: CDR1 GTSNPN, CDR2 SVGIG (reference sequence). V dropped 4 bases and J dropped 2; count of bases not matched to a gene: 6. The length of the CDR3 is 14 residues. The data are from a study of regulatory T cells in long-lasting Graves disease. Findings and caveats of the study: Persistent disease showed a preference for TRBV28, TRBJ1-2 and TRBJ2-5.

The data also belong to a second study, concerning T cells in Graves' hyperthyroidism and ophthalmopathy.

This chain connects TRBV30 to TRBJ2-3, with 7 bases fitting TRBD1. The origin of this receptor is a woman between 50 and 59 years old with Graves disease. Sequencing was performed on peripheral blood mononuclear cells (PBMCs), taken at new diagnosis, from a patient treated with antithyroid drugs. The CDR3 protein is CAWNLGQATDTQYF. The CDR3 DNA follows: TGTGCCTGGAACTTAGGACAGGCCACAGATACGCAGTATTTT.